The 20 T cell receptor beta chains reported below all come from one sample, sequenced in a study of regulatory T cells in long-lasting Graves disease (dated by TCRdb to about 2021). Libraries were prepared through multiplex PCR. The sequencer was an Illumina HiSeq 4000. iRepertoire HTBI primers and Arm-PCR amplification of CDR3 regions were used to construct TCR beta libraries. TCRdb redid the processing of the public reads, applying fastp at Q25 and MiXCR, and retained in-frame beta chains. Entries that share a CDR3 protein sequence are merged under the most common genes and DNA. Across this sample there are 420,000 or so distinct CDR3 sequences, with about a sixth seen only once. The ten largest make up roughly 23% of the sample. Interpreted using the paper, the time point label stands for: newly diagnosed GD, antithyroid drugs for less than 3 months. For both TCR sequencing and RNA sequencing, RNA was extracted from PBMCs using TRIzol.

These same records also appear under a second study, on T cells in Graves' hyperthyroidism and ophthalmopathy.

The source material was peripheral blood mononuclear cells (PBMCs), sampled at new diagnosis, from a patient treated with antithyroid drugs. The receptors here all came from a woman in her late teens or twenties with Graves disease. Donor details come from another sample of the same person, matched by shared clones.

This clonotype was seen repeatedly, ten times or more. V is TRBV3-1 and J is TRBJ2-1; possibly TRBD1 for D (6 bases). With 0 bases removed from V and 1 base from J, the gap between germline ends came to 7 bases. Per germline, CDR1 LGHDT and CDR2 YNNKEL (reference sequence). The CDR3 spans 15 residues. The CDR3 sequence: CASSQDRGSYNEQFF. The CDR3 bases are TGTGCCAGCAGCCAAGACAGGGGATCCTACAATGAGCAGTTCTTC.

This clonotype appeared a single time. The chain combines TRBV19 with TRBJ2-5, with TRBD2 as a possible D gene (6 bases). The CDR3 runs 15 residues. V lost 2 bases to trimming and J lost 2 bases, with 12 bases between them. Per the germline V gene, CDR1 is LNHDA and CDR2 is SQIVND (reference sequence). CDR3 DNA sequence: TGTGCCAGTAGTATACAACTAGCAATTCAAGAGACCCAGTACTTC. Translation: CASSIQLAIQETQYF.

The chain couples TRBV27 to TRBJ2-3, with 10 nucleotides matching TRBD2. There are 13 residues in the CDR3. Per the germline V gene, CDR1 is MNHEY and CDR2 is SMNVEV (reference sequence). V dropped 7 bases and J dropped 3; count of bases not matched to a gene: 1. Written as DNA, the CDR3 is TGTGCCAGCAAACTAGCGGGAACAGATACGCAGTATTTT. Encoded protein: CASKLAGTDTQYF.

This clonotype was observed at least ten times. The chain is built from TRBV27 and TRBJ2-7; D unresolved. This CDR3 spans 15 amino acids. Germline V gene data show CDR1 as MNHEY and CDR2 as SMNVEV (reference sequence). Trimming pared 5 bases from V and 3 bases from J, leaving 17 bases between. As DNA, the CDR3 is TGTGCCAGCAGTCCATCGACCGGTAGACTCTACGAGCAGTACTTC. Protein product: CASSPSTGRLYEQYF.

With respect to this clonotype: This clone may be a read error of a much larger clone one base away. The chain couples TRBV28 to TRBJ2-1; 7 positions agree with TRBD1. This CDR3 contains 15 residues. CDR1 is MDHEN and CDR2 is SYDVKM in the germline V gene. CDR3 sequence reads: CASSLYRQGSDDQFF. In nucleotides, the CDR3 is TGTGCCAGCAGTTTATACCGACAGGGTAGCGATGATCAGTTCTTC.

The CDR3 coding sequence is TGCAGTGCTAGGAATGCGATGCGGGCATCTGGAAACACCATATATTTT. Its translation is CSARNAMRASGNTIYF. The chain links TRBV20-1 to TRBJ1-3; unclear D gene. CDR1 and CDR2 (germline): DFQATT, SNEGSKA (reference sequence). This CDR3 has 16 residues. V was pared by 3 bases and J by 1 base, with 16 bases between.

In this sample, this clonotype turned up a few times. The chain recombines TRBV20-1 with TRBJ2-3; D not resolved. CDR3 length: 15 residues. Per the germline V gene, CDR1 is DFQATT and CDR2 is SNEGSKA (reference sequence). V was pared by 4 bases and J by 4 bases, with 18 bases between. The CDR3 region has the DNA TGCAGTGCTATTTTGACACCCCGGGCCCCAGATACGCAGTATTTT. Protein: CSAILTPRAPDTQYF.

This chain connects TRBV20-1 to TRBJ2-1, with 11 nucleotides matching TRBD2. Losses at the gene ends were 6 bases for V and 2 bases for J; bases not matched to a gene: 15. This CDR3 spans 18 amino acids. Germline CDR1 is DFQATT and CDR2 is SNEGSKA (reference sequence). The chain's CDR3 is CSARGGTSGLRAYNEQFF. The CDR3 DNA follows: TGCAGTGCCCGTGGGGGGACTAGCGGACTCAGGGCCTACAATGAGCAGTTCTTC.

This clonotype has ten or more counts. This chain links TRBV11-3 with TRBJ2-5; weak D call: TRBD1 (5 bases). This CDR3 is built from 13 residues. V lost 4 bases to trimming and J lost 1 base, with 7 bases between them. Per germline, CDR1 SGHNT and CDR2 YENEEA. This CDR3 reads CASSSRVQETQYF. The DNA for the CDR3 is TGTGCCAGCAGCTCCAGGGTCCAAGAGACCCAGTACTTC.

The chain carries TRBV14 and TRBJ2-7; D may be TRBD2 (6 bases). The V end lost 1 base, the J end lost 4 bases, and 14 bases lay between the germline ends. CDR1 and CDR2 from the germline V gene are SGHDN and FVKESK. The CDR3 consists of 15 residues. This CDR3 reads CASSQGSGRIYEQYF. In nucleotides, the CDR3 is TGTGCCAGCAGCCAAGGTAGTGGGAGGATTTACGAGCAGTACTTC.

The chain has TRBV7-8 and TRBJ2-1; 12 nucleotides match TRBD2. J gave up 10 bases and V 3 bases, and 7 bases lay outside the gene matches. Germline CDR1 reads SGHVS; CDR2 reads FQNEAQ. This CDR3 is built from 15 residues. The CDR3 sequence: CASSLTSGRLREQFF. DNA for the CDR3: TGTGCCAGCAGCTTGACTAGCGGGAGACTTAGGGAGCAGTTCTTC. The complete variable domain, with remaining parts taken from reference TRBV7-8 and TRBJ2-1, reads GAGVSQSPRYKVAKRGQDVALRCDPISGHVSLFWYQQALGQGPEFLTYFQNEAQLDKSGLPSDRFFAERPEGSVSTLKIQRTQQEDSAVYLCASSLTSGRLREQFFGPGTRLTVL.

The V gene is TRBV6-2 or TRBV6-3, the J gene TRBJ2-1; D uncertain. V dropped 9 bases and J dropped 5 bases, with 20 bases sitting between them. The length of the CDR3 is 15 residues. Per the germline V gene, CDR1 is MNHEY and CDR2 is SVGEGT. The chain's CDR3 is CASSRSSRVDNEQFF. For the CDR3, the DNA is TGTGCCAGTTCCCGGTCCAGCCGAGTAGACAATGAGCAGTTCTTC.

In regard to this clonotype: The junction departs from the called germline gene at one end, perhaps through a read error. The V and J genes are TRBV18 and TRBJ2-7; perhaps TRBD1 as D (5 bases). Germline CDR1 reads KGHSH; CDR2 reads LQKENI. CDR3 length: 14 residues. DNA of the CDR3: TGTGCCGGCTCACCATTCAGGGAACCTTTCGAGCAGTACTTC. It translates to CAGSPFREPFEQYF.

The chain combines TRBV5-8 with TRBJ1-1; D may be TRBD1 (5 bases). Trimming pared 2 bases from V and 4 bases from J, leaving 15 bases between. CDR3 length: 15 amino acids. CDR1 and CDR2 (germline): SGHTS, YDEGEE. The CDR3 is CASSLVGNTGTEAFF. The CDR3 DNA sequence: TGTGCCAGCAGCTTAGTTGGGAATACAGGCACTGAAGCTTTCTTT.

The chain has TRBV5-1 and TRBJ2-2; D is possibly TRBD1 (6 bases). CDR3 length: 16 residues. Germline CDR1 and CDR2: SGHRS and YFSETQ. Trimming took off 3 bases at V and 0 bases at J, with 12 bases between the two ends. The CDR3: CASSSTGTTNTGELFF. As DNA, the CDR3 is TGCGCCAGCAGCTCTACCGGGACAACGAACACCGGGGAGCTGTTTTTT.

V usage is TRBV18 and J usage is TRBJ1-2, with TRBD1 matching over 7 bases. Germline V lookup: CDR1 KGHSH, CDR2 LQKENI. CDR3 size: 17 residues. Trimming at V came to 6 bases and at J to 4 bases, leaving 17 bases not matched to a gene. CDR3 sequence (DNA): TGTGCCAGCTCGCTCAAGTCTGCCCAGGGGGGATCCTATGGCTACACCTTC. It yields the protein CASSLKSAQGGSYGYTF.

This clonotype was recorded many times. The chain couples TRBV10-3 to TRBJ2-5; a possible D gene is TRBD1 (6 bases). Trimming shortened V by 7 bases and J by 1 base, and 7 bases separated the two germline ends. The CDR3 is made up of 12 amino acids. In germline, CDR1 is ENHRY, CDR2 SYGVKD. DNA of the CDR3: TGTGCCATCAAGGGGGTCCAAGAGACCCAGTACTTC. This codes for CAIKGVQETQYF.

This clonotype was observed a handful of times. The CDR3 coding sequence is TGTGCCTGGAGTACGGGACTACCCTACGAGCAGTACTTC. Its translation is CAWSTGLPYEQYF. The rearrangement uses TRBV30 and TRBJ2-7, with 7 bases identical to TRBD2. The CDR3 consists of 13 residues. Germline CDR1 reads GTSNPN; CDR2 reads SVGIG (reference sequence). V shed 2 bases, J shed 2 bases, and the junction held 3 bases outside the gene matches.

This chain links TRBV7-8 with TRBJ2-2; D perhaps matches TRBD2 (5 bases). Germline V gene sequence: CDR1 SGHVS, CDR2 FQNEAQ. The CDR3 runs to 14 residues. Trimming took off 1 base at V and 6 bases at J, with 9 bases between the two ends. CDR3: CASSLELVPGELFF. The DNA of the CDR3 is TGTGCCAGCAGCTTAGAACTAGTTCCCGGGGAGCTGTTTTTT.

This clonotype was recorded a few times. The CDR3 coding sequence is TGTGCCAGCAGTTCCGGGACTAGCGATGTCGAGCAGTACTTC. Protein: CASSSGTSDVEQYF. V is TRBV2 and J is TRBJ2-3, with 10 bases identical to TRBD2. The assigned J gene may be wrong: the sequence end matches TRBJ2-7 better. Germline V gene lookup returns CDR1 SNHLY and CDR2 FYNNEI. CDR3 length: 14 amino acids.